This is a list of T cell receptor beta chains from one sample in a study of Ad26.COV2.S vaccination and SARS-CoV-2 variants. Generated by immunoSEQ multiplex PCR, the TCRdb table keeps only in-frame clones and is missing some. Counted here are about 680,000 clones, roughly 90% occurring once; the ten biggest clones make up around 1.5%. The material sequenced was peripheral blood, taken in a trial of Ad26.COV2.S vaccine versus placebo. The receptor set was obtained from a person aged 18 to 59 who received the Ad26.COV2.S COVID-19 vaccine or a placebo. Each CDR3 is given with its conserved first and last residue. D genes are given only for firm matches. Clone size appears in some rows only: once, few, many, or a class for an expanded clone.

J: TRBJ1-2
V: TRBV2
size: NA
D: TRBD1
CDR3: CASRPGQGEYGYTF
DNA: TGTGCCAGCAGACCCGGACAGGGGGAATATGGCTACACCTTC

J: TRBJ1-4
V: TRBV14
size: NA
D: TRBD1
CDR3: CASSQRQGSNEKLFF
DNA: TGTGCCAGCAGCCAGAGACAGGGGAGTAATGAAAAACTGTTTTTT

J: TRBJ1-2
V: TRBV25-1
size: NA
D: NA
CDR3: CASSEWGSNRDGYTF
DNA: TGTGCCAGCAGTGAATGGGGGTCAAATCGGGATGGCTACACCTTC

J: TRBJ1-1
V: TRBV5-4
size: NA
D: NA
CDR3: CASTLGGNTEAFF
DNA: TGTGCCAGCACTCTGGGGGGGAACACTGAAGCTTTCTTT

J: TRBJ2-7
V: TRBV6-5
size: NA
D: NA
CDR3: CASSYTESSYEQYF
DNA: TGTGCCAGCAGTTACACGGAGAGCTCCTACGAGCAGTACTTC

J: TRBJ2-7
V: TRBV4-3
size: NA
D: TRBD1
CDR3: CASSLQTGGYEQYF
DNA: TGCGCCAGCAGCCTCCAGACAGGGGGCTACGAGCAGTACTTC

J: TRBJ1-5
V: TRBV27
size: NA
D: NA
CDR3: CASSFRGPAREARSQPQHF
DNA: TGTGCCAGCAGTTTTCGGGGCCCCGCACGTGAGGCACGGAGTCAGCCCCAGCATTTT

J: TRBJ2-5
V: TRBV18
size: NA
D: NA
CDR3: CASSPGGNQETQYF
DNA: TGTGCCAGCTCACCAGGGGGTAACCAAGAGACCCAGTACTTC

J: TRBJ2-4
V: TRBV10-3
size: NA
D: NA
CDR3: CAISDGLAKNIQYF
DNA: TGTGCCATCAGTGACGGGCTAGCCAAAAACATTCAGTACTTC

J: TRBJ1-1
V: TRBV6-5
size: once
D: NA
CDR3: CASSSGGSRAEAFF
DNA: TGTGCCAGCAGTTCTGGGGGCTCTCGCGCTGAAGCTTTCTTT

J: TRBJ2-7
V: TRBV7-9
size: few
D: TRBD1
CDR3: CASSFRDRAYEQYF
DNA: TGTGCCAGCAGCTTCCGGGACAGGGCCTACGAGCAGTACTTC

J: TRBJ2-2
V: TRBV24-1
size: NA
D: TRBD1
CDR3: CATSDRGNTGELFF
DNA: TGTGCCACCAGCGACAGGGGGAACACCGGGGAGCTGTTTTTT

J: TRBJ2-4
V: TRBV30
size: NA
D: NA
CDR3: CAWSGGQANIQYF
DNA: TGTGCCTGGAGTGGGGGACAAGCGAACATTCAGTACTTC

J: TRBJ2-5
V: TRBV6-2/TRBV6-3
size: NA
D: TRBD2
CDR3: CASSYGGTSGGQETQYF
DNA: TGTGCCAGCAGTTACGGCGGGACTAGCGGGGGACAAGAGACCCAGTACTTC

J: TRBJ2-5
V: TRBV10-2
size: NA
D: TRBD1
CDR3: CASSGTGKETQYF
DNA: TGCGCCAGCAGTGGGACAGGGAAGGAGACCCAGTACTTC

J: TRBJ2-1
V: TRBV12-3/TRBV12-4
size: NA
D: NA
CDR3: CASSLRAYEQFF
DNA: TGTGCCAGCAGTTTAAGGGCATATGAGCAGTTCTTC

J: TRBJ1-5
V: TRBV2
size: few
D: NA
CDR3: CASRSSANNQPQHF
DNA: TGTGCCAGCAGGAGCAGCGCCAACAATCAGCCCCAGCATTTT

J: TRBJ2-1
V: TRBV27
size: NA
D: TRBD1
CDR3: CASSLSATGGGEQFF
DNA: TGTGCCAGCAGTTTATCGGCGACAGGGGGCGGTGAGCAGTTCTTC

J: TRBJ1-5
V: TRBV5-1
size: NA
D: NA
CDR3: CASSLGAGGNQPQHF
DNA: TGCGCCAGCAGCTTGGGGGCAGGGGGCAATCAGCCCCAGCATTTT

J: TRBJ2-7
V: TRBV5-1
size: NA
D: NA
CDR3: CASSLEVGEQYF
DNA: TGCGCCAGCAGCTTGGAGGTCGGAGAGCAGTACTTC

J: TRBJ2-7
V: TRBV7-6
size: NA
D: TRBD1
CDR3: CASSPEGQGPQYF
DNA: TGTGCCAGCAGCCCCGAGGGACAGGGCCCGCAGTACTTC

J: TRBJ1-1
V: TRBV2
size: NA
D: NA
CDR3: CASSGSAGNAPAFF
DNA: TGTGCCAGCAGTGGTTCGGCGGGAAACGCACCAGCTTTCTTT

J: TRBJ1-2
V: TRBV12-3/TRBV12-4
size: NA
D: NA
CDR3: CASSLSSGYTF
DNA: TGTGCCAGCAGTTTATCCTCTGGCTACACCTTC